The 10 T cell receptor beta chains below were found in one sample sequenced in a study of cytomegalovirus exposure and HLA in healthy donors. Amplification used 60 Vbeta primers and 13 Jbeta primers. Using immunoSEQ multiplex PCR, the repertoire was profiled, and TCRdb retains in-frame clones only, with some absent. The sample has 140,000 or so clones, around a tenth seen once; the top ten hold over 1.5%. The sequencing sample was made of PBMCs. These receptors came from a male donor in good health and CMV-seronegative.

This chain connects TRBV7-2 to TRBJ1-6, with D uncertain. This CDR3 comprises 15 residues. Looked up from germline, CDR1 is SGHTA and CDR2 is FQGNSA. Trimming took 5 bases from V and 7 from J, leaving 15 bases between them. For the CDR3, the DNA is TGTGCCAGCAGCCTATCTCGGGTGGCGAATTCACCCCTCCACTTT. This translates into CASSLSRVANSPLHF.

The chain combines TRBV28 with TRBJ2-6, with D unclear. Trimming shortened V by 4 bases and J by 0 bases, and 4 bases separated the two germline ends. Germline V CDR1 and CDR2: MDHEN, SYDVKM. The CDR3 loop spans 14 amino acids. The CDR3 coding sequence is TGTGCCAGCAGTTCATTCTCTGGGGCCAACGTCCTGACTTTC. Protein sequence: CASSSFSGANVLTF. Complete variable domain (other parts from reference TRBV28 and TRBJ2-6): DVKVTQSSRYLVKRTGEKVFLECVQDMDHENMFWYRQDPGLGLRLIYFSYDVKMKEKGDIPEGYSVSREKKERFSLILESASTNQTSMYLCASSSFSGANVLTFGAGSRLTVL.

The chain joins TRBV6-5 to TRBJ2-7, with D tentatively TRBD1 (5 bases). The CDR3 is 14 amino acids. In germline, CDR1 is MNHEY, CDR2 SVGAGI. V lost 5 bases and J lost 6, with 17 bases in between. CDR3 sequence reads: CASSLSNRFAEQYF. The CDR3 nucleotides are TGTGCCAGCAGTCTATCGAACAGGTTTGCCGAGCAGTACTTC.

This clone was detected a few times. The chain combines TRBV11-1 with TRBJ2-7; 13 bases align to TRBD2. The length of the CDR3 is 16 residues. The germline CDR1 and CDR2 sequences are SGHAT and FQDESV (reference sequence). Trimming at V came to 4 bases and at J to 9 bases, leaving 12 bases not matched to a gene. The CDR3 nucleotides are TGTGCCAGCAGCTGGGGAACCGGACTAGCGGGAGAACCGCAGTACTTC. Translation gives CASSWGTGLAGEPQYF.

The chain joins TRBV27 to TRBJ1-5; D possibly corresponds to TRBD1 (6 bases). The germline V gene has CDR1 MNHEY and CDR2 SMNVEV (reference sequence). This CDR3 contains 14 residues. V gave up 4 bases and J gave up 7 bases, with 14 bases separating them. CDR3 sequence reads: CASSSPNGQQPQHF. The CDR3 coding sequence is TGTGCCAGCAGTTCCCCGAACGGACAGCAGCCCCAGCATTTT.

The genes are TRBV28 and TRBJ1-5; 9 bases are a match to TRBD1. CDR3 size: 17 residues. The J segment lost 6 bases and the V segment lost 2 bases, leaving 11 bases of the junction unmatched. In germline, CDR1 is MDHEN, CDR2 SYDVKM. DNA for the CDR3: TGTGCCAGCAGTTTAAGTCCGTTACAGGGGGCTTTTCAGCCCCAGCATTTT. Translation: CASSLSPLQGAFQPQHF. The full variable domain, in which reference TRBV28 and TRBJ1-5 provide the parts outside the CDR3, is DVKVTQSSRYLVKRTGEKVFLECVQDMDHENMFWYRQDPGLGLRLIYFSYDVKMKEKGDIPEGYSVSREKKERFSLILESASTNQTSMYLCASSLSPLQGAFQPQHFGDGTRLSIL.

The sample holds a few counts of this clone. CDR3 protein: CASSLSGRAAETQYF. The CDR3 DNA sequence: TGTGCCAGCAGTTTGAGCGGGAGGGCCGCAGAGACCCAGTACTTC. The chain employs TRBV28 and TRBJ2-5, with 10 bases aligning to TRBD2. Germline CDR1 reads MDHEN; CDR2 reads SYDVKM. The ends lost 3 bases at V and 4 bases at J; junction bases unmatched: 5. The CDR3 has 15 amino acids.

The rearrangement joins TRBV18 to TRBJ1-5; the match to TRBD1 covers 7 bases. This CDR3 is 14 amino acids long. The germline CDR1 and CDR2 sequences are KGHSH and LQKENI. V shed 3 bases and J 8 bases; nucleotides not matched to a gene: 7. This CDR3 reads CASSPGDSLKPQHF. The CDR3 nucleotides are TGTGCCAGCTCACCCGGGGACAGTCTGAAGCCCCAGCATTTT. Using reference TRBV18 and TRBJ1-5 for the parts outside the CDR3, the full variable domain is NAGVMQNPRHLVRRRGQEARLRCSPMKGHSHVYWYRQLPEEGLKFMVYLQKENIIDESGMPKERFSAEFPKEGPSILRIQQVVRGDSAAYFCASSPGDSLKPQHFGDGTRLSIL.

This rearrangement joins TRBV4-3 to TRBJ1-5; no firm D call. Germline CDR1 LGHNA, CDR2 YSLEER. V lost 0 bases and J 0 bases, leaving 9 bases between the germline ends. This CDR3 is 16 amino acids long. This chain's CDR3 is CASSQDRTFSNQPQHF. The CDR3, as DNA: TGCGCCAGCAGCCAAGACAGAACCTTTAGCAATCAGCCCCAGCATTTT.

The gene calls are TRBV27 and TRBJ2-3, with 7 bases aligning to TRBD2. The trim removed 6 bases at V and 2 bases at J, leaving 5 bases unmatched. Germline CDR1 is MNHEY and CDR2 is SMNVEV (reference sequence). The CDR3 totals 14 residues. CDR3 sequence (DNA): TGTGCCAGCAGAACAGCGGGGCCCACAGATACGCAGTATTTT. It encodes CASRTAGPTDTQYF.